The 4 T cell receptor beta chains reported below all come from one sample, sequenced in a study of radiotherapy plus CTLA-4 blockade in lung cancer (dated by TCRdb to about 2018). The method behind the library was the immunoSEQ multiplex PCR assay. The table was pulled from immuneACCESS by TCRdb, which kept in-frame rearrangements only. Such tables lose some clones; where checked, under half of the loss comes from unresolved V genes, and the rest has no known cause. This sample is represented by approximately 67,000 clones; about 80% of them were singletons. The leading ten clones occupy less than 5% of the sample. Source: peripheral blood, taken from a patient treated with radiotherapy plus ipilimumab. The receptors were sampled from a human donor with non-small cell lung cancer who had a partial response to radiotherapy plus ipilimumab.

This chain links TRBV4-2 with TRBJ1-2; D gene ambiguous. In germline, CDR1 is LGHNA, CDR2 YNFKEQ. V lost 2 bases to trimming and J lost 1 base, with 8 bases between them. This CDR3 is 14 amino acids long. The CDR3 protein is CASSQRRDNYGYTF. For the CDR3, the DNA is TGTGCCAGCAGCCAAAGGCGGGATAACTATGGCTACACCTTC.

This clone was recorded a few times. The chain joins TRBV28 to TRBJ1-1; tentatively, D is TRBD1 (5 bases). The CDR3 loop spans 14 amino acids. Germline V gene sequence: CDR1 MDHEN, CDR2 SYDVKM. The germline V and J ends were trimmed by 4 bases and 0 bases, with 9 bases remaining between them. The CDR3 loop is CASSYMTVNTEAFF. CDR3 bases: TGTGCCAGCAGTTATATGACAGTGAACACTGAAGCTTTCTTT.

V gene TRBV2 combines with J gene TRBJ2-3; D unclear. The CDR3 consists of 11 residues. Germline V CDR1 and CDR2: SNHLY, FYNNEI. Between the trimmed V and J ends, which lost 7 bases and 7 bases, there was a span of 9 bases. The CDR3 protein is CASTEMNTQYF. The DNA of the CDR3 is TGTGCCAGCACCGAGATGAATACGCAGTATTTT.

The CDR3 protein is CASSKERLASLLGDTQYF. In DNA form, the CDR3 reads TGTGCCAGTAGTAAGGAGAGGCTAGCGTCTTTGTTAGGAGATACGCAGTATTTT. This chain uses TRBV19 with TRBJ2-3, with D tentatively TRBD2 (6 bases). The length of the CDR3 is 18 residues. Germline CDR1 and CDR2: LNHDA and SQIVND (reference sequence). Trimming removed 4 bases at V and 5 bases at J, with 25 bases between.